The entry below gives a single T cell receptor beta chain sequence along with its context. This specimen belongs to a study of PD-1 blockade in mismatch repair-deficient tumors. Here immunoSEQ multiplex PCR was the method, and the copy in TCRdb shows in-frame clones only, minus some. The sample records 100,000 to 150,000 clones, more than 85% being singletons. Sequences were derived from peripheral blood, sampled 44 weeks after starting pembrolizumab. The origin of this receptor is an adult with mismatch repair-deficient cancer.

In DNA, the CDR3 is TGTGCCAGCAGCTTGTCAAGACGGGAGCTTATTCGTGAGCAGTTCTTC. Its translation: CASSLSRRELIREQFF. This chain joins TRBV5-6 and TRBJ2-1; a possible D gene is TRBD2 (6 bases). With 1 base removed from V and 9 bases from J, the gap between germline ends came to 20 bases. The CDR3 is 16 amino acids. The germline gives CDR1 SGHDT, CDR2 YYEEEE.